This T cell receptor beta chain appears in the sequencing data of a study of human T cells and chemical hapten exposure. As for the study in general: Recorded diagnoses among the mostly female patients were alopecia areata, totalis or universalis. Per-sample TCR yield variability stemmed mainly from small pooled library volume differences. Study observations and caveats: The number of TCRs above 1 in 1000 frequency did not change after DPC sensitization.

Of note for this clonotype: Its antigen is undetermined.

The V gene lost 7 bases and the J gene lost 2 bases, with 17 bases spanning the gap. This CDR3 comprises 16 residues. Looked up from germline, CDR1 is MDHEN and CDR2 is SYDVKM. Stated time point: patch test 1, 2 weeks after DPC sensitization. Noted treatment: therapeutic diphenylcyclopropenone sensitization with weekly scalp DPC. Per the study methods: Per-sample TCR counts ranged from 23,224 to 690,600, median approximately 98,000. TCRdb called the RACE reads again in MiXCR, with one record for every CDR3 protein. Here the V and J calls rest on TCRdb's processing, not on the authors' analysis. This repertoire shows approximately 74,000 distinct CDR3 sequences, 32% found once; its top ten account for about 10%.

Sequencing used whole blood, obtained in connection with sensitization to the hapten diphenylcyclopropenone (DPC). The TCR originated in a man in his forties or fifties with alopecia areata. Some clones in this sample may be carry-over from other donors' samples. J is TRBJ2-2 and V is TRBV28, with D possibly called TRBD1 or TRBD2 (7 bases each). CDR3 protein: CASISGGTDNTGELFF. The CDR3 nucleotides read TGTGCCAGCATTTCCGGGGGGACAGACAACACCGGGGAGCTGTTTTTT.